These 8 T cell receptor beta chains share one sample of origin, sequenced in a study of shared clonotypes between healthy human individuals. Measured with immunoSEQ multiplex PCR; TCRdb has only the in-frame clones, and not every one. The sample consists of about 680,000 clones, around 92% of them appearing once. Terminally differentiated effector memory CD45RA+ cells were excluded from the naive CD8 cells, which were CD45RO-negative and positively selected for CCR7. The specimen was naive CD8+ T cells sorted from blood. These receptor sequences come from a man under 40 in good health.

The chain uses TRBV7-8 and TRBJ2-3, with D possibly being TRBD2 (5 bases). Germline V CDR1 and CDR2: SGHVS, FQNEAQ. V dropped 5 bases and J dropped 2 bases, with 17 bases sitting between them. The CDR3 is 16 amino acids. The CDR3 protein is CASSRRVGDTTDTQYF. The CDR3 nucleotides read TGTGCCAGCAGCCGAAGGGTGGGAGACACCACAGATACGCAGTATTTT.

The chain couples TRBV27 to TRBJ1-1; D may be TRBD1 (6 bases). The length of the CDR3 is 14 residues. CDR1 and CDR2 (germline): MNHEY, SMNVEV (reference sequence). V was trimmed by 0 bases and J by 4 bases, leaving 9 bases between them. In DNA form, the CDR3 reads TGTGCCAGCAGTTTATCGGGGGGCCTCACTGAAGCTTTCTTT. Its protein product is CASSLSGGLTEAFF.

J is TRBJ2-7 and V is TRBV9, with 10 nucleotides matching TRBD1. V gave up 3 bases and J gave up 4 bases; unmatched junction bases: 4. CDR1 and CDR2 (germline): SGDLS, YYNGEE. This CDR3 spans 14 amino acids. In DNA, the CDR3 is TGTGCCAGCAGCGAGGGGGACAGGGGTTACGAGCAGTACTTC. Translation gives CASSEGDRGYEQYF. The full variable domain, with the rest looked up from reference TRBV9 and TRBJ2-7, is DSGVTQTPKHLITATGQRVTLRCSPRSGDLSVYWYQQSLDQGLQFLIQYYNGEERAKGNILERFSAQQFPDLHSELNLSSLELGDSALYFCASSEGDRGYEQYFGPGTRLTVT.

The gene calls are TRBV6-5 and TRBJ2-7, with D perhaps TRBD1 (6 bases). V was pared by 6 bases and J by 5 bases, with 14 bases between. Germline CDR1 MNHEY, CDR2 SVGAGI. The CDR3 runs 13 residues. The CDR3: CASRPDRIHEQYF. For the CDR3, the DNA is TGTGCCAGCAGACCCGACAGGATCCACGAGCAGTACTTC.

The J gene is TRBJ1-5, the V gene TRBV27; D remains unclear. Trimming removed 3 bases at V and 0 bases at J, with 9 bases between. The CDR3 is 15 residues long. Germline assignment: CDR1 MNHEY and CDR2 SMNVEV (reference sequence). The CDR3 coding sequence is TGTGCCAGCAGTTTGCCAAAGTATAGCAATCAGCCCCAGCATTTT. It specifies CASSLPKYSNQPQHF.

The rearrangement links TRBV4-1 to TRBJ2-1, with unresolved D. Germline V gene lookup returns CDR1 MGHRA and CDR2 YSYEKL. The CDR3 sequence is 13 residues long. V lost 2 bases and J lost 4, with 6 bases in between. The CDR3 region is CASSQISYNEQFF. The DNA for the CDR3 is TGCGCCAGCAGCCAAATTAGTTACAATGAGCAGTTCTTC.

The rearrangement joins TRBV19 to TRBJ2-7; TRBD1 aligns across 9 bases. V lost 5 bases and J lost 1; bases outside the gene matches: 6. From germline, CDR1 is LNHDA and CDR2 SQIVND (reference sequence). CDR3 size: 15 residues. The CDR3 protein is CASSLGTGSSYEQYF. The CDR3 DNA reads as TGTGCCAGTAGTTTAGGGACAGGGTCTTCCTACGAGCAGTACTTC.

The rearrangement uses TRBV7-3 and TRBJ2-5, with D perhaps being TRBD1 or TRBD2 (5 bases each). This CDR3 contains 13 residues. Trimming took off 2 bases at V and 5 bases at J, with 9 bases between the two ends. CDR1 SGHTA and CDR2 FQGTGA come from the germline V gene. The CDR3 DNA follows: TGTGCCAGCAGCTTAGACGGGGCGGAGACCCAGTACTTC. Translating gives CASSLDGAETQYF.